A selection of T cell receptor beta chains follows, all from one sample in a study of identical twins. Each CDR3 protein is one row after TCRdb ran MiXCR on the 5' RACE reads. The table records about 430,000 distinct CDR3 sequences, around a sixth of them present only once. The sample consisted of naive T cells sorted from blood. All receptors come from a man aged 45-60 years in good health. The CDR3 runs from the conserved cysteine through the conserved F or W. Fields, in order: CDR3 protein, CDR3 DNA, V gene, J gene, clone size, D gene. The D gene is left open where the match is weak. Clone sizes are given selectively: once, few, many, or a class where the clone is expanded.

cdr3_aa: CSVVVTSVYNEQFF
cdr3_nt: TGCAGCGTTGTGGTTACTAGCGTTTACAATGAGCAGTTCTTC
v_call: TRBV29-1
j_call: TRBJ2-1
clone_size: few
d_call: TRBD2

cdr3_aa: CSATEGKSNYGYTF
cdr3_nt: TGCAGTGCCACAGAGGGAAAGTCTAACTATGGCTACACCTTC
v_call: TRBV20-1
j_call: TRBJ1-2
clone_size: NA
d_call: NA

cdr3_aa: CASSQTGEAFF
cdr3_nt: TGTGCCAGCAGCCAAACAGGAGAAGCTTTCTTT
v_call: TRBV7-9
j_call: TRBJ1-1
clone_size: NA
d_call: NA

cdr3_aa: CSVQGPDTQYF
cdr3_nt: TGCAGCGTTCAGGGGCCAGATACGCAGTATTTT
v_call: TRBV29-1
j_call: TRBJ2-3
clone_size: many
d_call: NA

cdr3_aa: CASSGTSGSIYEQFF
cdr3_nt: TGCGCCAGCAGCGGGACTAGCGGGAGTATCTATGAGCAGTTCTTC
v_call: TRBV5-1
j_call: TRBJ2-1
clone_size: few
d_call: TRBD2

cdr3_aa: CSAPLAGSTDTQYF
cdr3_nt: TGCAGTGCTCCCCTAGCGGGGTCTACAGATACGCAGTATTTT
v_call: TRBV20-1
j_call: TRBJ2-3
clone_size: many
d_call: TRBD2

cdr3_aa: CASRPTSGRWETQYF
cdr3_nt: TGTGCCAGCAGACCGACTAGCGGGAGGTGGGAGACCCAGTACTTC
v_call: TRBV6-2/TRBV6-3
j_call: TRBJ2-5
clone_size: NA
d_call: TRBD2

cdr3_aa: CASSFRSGSYEQYF
cdr3_nt: TGTGCCAGCAGCTTTCGGAGCGGATCCTACGAGCAGTATTTC
v_call: TRBV11-2
j_call: TRBJ2-7
clone_size: few
d_call: NA

cdr3_aa: CSAREPRRFYEQYF
cdr3_nt: TGCAGTGCTAGAGAGCCGCGAAGATTCTACGAGCAGTACTTC
v_call: TRBV20-1
j_call: TRBJ2-7
clone_size: NA
d_call: NA

cdr3_aa: CASSDIDLGTDTQYF
cdr3_nt: TGCGCCAGCAGCGACATAGATCTGGGCACAGATACGCAGTATTTT
v_call: TRBV5-1
j_call: TRBJ2-3
clone_size: few
d_call: NA

cdr3_aa: CAISESYRSLGNTIYF
cdr3_nt: TGTGCCATCAGTGAGTCTTATCGGTCACTCGGAAACACCATATATTTT
v_call: TRBV10-3
j_call: TRBJ1-3
clone_size: few
d_call: NA

cdr3_aa: CASSLTQRYGANVLTF
cdr3_nt: TGTGCCAGCAGTTTAACCCAGCGGTATGGGGCCAACGTCCTGACTTTC
v_call: TRBV27
j_call: TRBJ2-6
clone_size: NA
d_call: NA

cdr3_aa: CASSSLRSSYNEQFF
cdr3_nt: TGTGCCAGCAGTTCACTCAGAAGCTCCTACAATGAGCAGTTCTTC
v_call: TRBV27
j_call: TRBJ2-1
clone_size: many
d_call: NA

cdr3_aa: CASSPFYPQTGEQETQYF
cdr3_nt: TGTGCCAGCAGCCCTTTCTATCCTCAGACAGGGGAGCAAGAGACCCAGTACTTC
v_call: TRBV11-2
j_call: TRBJ2-5
clone_size: few
d_call: TRBD1

cdr3_aa: CASSPARQAGVGKETQYF
cdr3_nt: TGTGCCAGCTCACCAGCACGGCAAGCGGGAGTTGGAAAAGAGACCCAGTACTTC
v_call: TRBV18
j_call: TRBJ2-5
clone_size: few
d_call: TRBD2

cdr3_aa: CASSLANLVKPGELFF
cdr3_nt: TGTGCCAGCAGCTTAGCGAACCTAGTTAAACCCGGGGAGCTGTTTTTT
v_call: TRBV7-2
j_call: TRBJ2-2
clone_size: NA
d_call: NA